This T cell receptor (beta chain) was retrieved from a study of blood T cell repertoires in COVID-19. V gave up 5 bases and J gave up 7 bases; unmatched junction bases: 12. The CDR3 consists of 17 residues. CDR1 is SGHNT and CDR2 is YYREEE in the germline V gene (reference sequence). In the original workflow: Cell counts per sample came from amplifying reference gene primers. The table came from immunoSEQ multiplex PCR; TCRdb's copy has only in-frame clones and leaves some out. V and J calls and clone size are copied from that table; D and trimming were computed from the DNA. The sample contains over 200,000 clones, roughly 90% of which appear only once.

Sequencing was performed on PBMCs or T cells enriched from blood (not recorded which). This chain uses TRBV5-4 with TRBJ1-4, with 12 bases matching TRBD1. The receptor comes from a man aged 35 to 55 who had recovered from COVID-19. CDR3 amino acids: CASSLPGTGGLIEKLFF. Written as DNA, the CDR3 is TGTGCCAGCAGTCTCCCCGGGACAGGGGGCCTGATTGAAAAACTGTTTTTT.